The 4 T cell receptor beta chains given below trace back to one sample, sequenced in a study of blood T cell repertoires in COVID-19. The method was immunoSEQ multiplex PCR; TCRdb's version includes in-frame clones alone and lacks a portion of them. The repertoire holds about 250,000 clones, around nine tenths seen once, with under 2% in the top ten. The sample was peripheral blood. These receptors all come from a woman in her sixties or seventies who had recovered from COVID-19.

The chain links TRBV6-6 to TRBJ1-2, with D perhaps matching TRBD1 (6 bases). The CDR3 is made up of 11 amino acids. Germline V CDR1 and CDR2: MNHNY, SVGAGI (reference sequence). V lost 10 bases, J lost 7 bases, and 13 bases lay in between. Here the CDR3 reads CATYQGPGYTF. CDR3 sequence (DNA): TGTGCCACCTATCAGGGGCCTGGCTACACCTTC.

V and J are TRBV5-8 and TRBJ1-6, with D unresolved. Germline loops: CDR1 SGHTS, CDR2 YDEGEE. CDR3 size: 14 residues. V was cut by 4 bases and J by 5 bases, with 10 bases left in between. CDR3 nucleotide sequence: TGTGCCAGCAGCGGAGACTGGGATAATTCACCCCTCCACTTT. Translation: CASSGDWDNSPLHF. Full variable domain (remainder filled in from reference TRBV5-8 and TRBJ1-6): EAGVTQSPTHLIKTRGQQATLRCSPISGHTSVYWYQQALGLGLQFLLWYDEGEERNRGNFPPRFSGRQFPNYSSELNVNALELEDSALYLCASSGDWDNSPLHFGNGTRLTVT.

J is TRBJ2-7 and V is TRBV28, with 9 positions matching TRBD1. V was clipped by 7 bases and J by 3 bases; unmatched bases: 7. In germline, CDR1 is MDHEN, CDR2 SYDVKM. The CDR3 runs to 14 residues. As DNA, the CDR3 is TGTGCCAGCACCCAAACAGGGGGCGGCTACGAGCAGTACTTC. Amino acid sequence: CASTQTGGGYEQYF.

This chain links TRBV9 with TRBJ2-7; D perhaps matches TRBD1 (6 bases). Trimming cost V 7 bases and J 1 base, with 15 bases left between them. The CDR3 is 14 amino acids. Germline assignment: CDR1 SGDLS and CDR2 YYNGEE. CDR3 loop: CASSRGRASYEQYF. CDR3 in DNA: TGTGCCAGCTCCAGGGGCCGGGCATCCTACGAGCAGTACTTC.